This record covers a single T cell receptor (beta chain). Antigen specificity is unknown. In the PCR, 60 Vbeta and 13 Jbeta primers were used. Sequencing used immunoSEQ multiplex PCR; TCRdb keeps in-frame clones, though not all of them. This sample yields some 200,000 clones, of which around 70% are seen a single time; 2.5% to 3% belongs to the top ten. The data originate from a study of cytomegalovirus exposure and HLA in healthy donors. Study results and caveats: Among TCR sequences, most were rare, though some public TCRs appeared in many donors.

CDR3 length: 16 residues. CDR1 and CDR2 from the germline V gene are MNHNS and SASEGT. V gave up 6 bases and J gave up 4 bases, with 21 bases separating them. Each donor was nominally healthy when sampled (though unrecorded immune exposures were likely). The V and J genes are TRBV6-1 and TRBJ1-2, with D maybe TRBD1 (5 bases). The TCR sequence derives from a middle-aged man in good health and CMV-seropositive. Material: PBMCs. Here the CDR3 reads CASREPGGLNTYGYTF. Here the CDR3 DNA reads TGTGCCAGCAGGGAACCTGGGGGGTTGAATACCTATGGCTACACCTTC.